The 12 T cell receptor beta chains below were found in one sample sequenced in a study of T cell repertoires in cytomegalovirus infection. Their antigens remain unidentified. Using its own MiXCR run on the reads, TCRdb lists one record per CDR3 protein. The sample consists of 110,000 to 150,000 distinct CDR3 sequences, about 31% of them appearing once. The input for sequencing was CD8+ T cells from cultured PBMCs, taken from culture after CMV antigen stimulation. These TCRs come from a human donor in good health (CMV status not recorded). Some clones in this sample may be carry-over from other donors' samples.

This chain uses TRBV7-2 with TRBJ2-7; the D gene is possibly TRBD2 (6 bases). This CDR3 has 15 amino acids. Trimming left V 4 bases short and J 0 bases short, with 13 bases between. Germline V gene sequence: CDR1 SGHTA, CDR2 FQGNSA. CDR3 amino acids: CASSYGSQVSYEQYF. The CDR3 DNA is TGTGCCAGCAGCTACGGGAGTCAGGTCTCCTACGAGCAGTACTTC. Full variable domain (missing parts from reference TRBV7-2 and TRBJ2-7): GAGVSQSPSNKVTEKGKDVELRCDPISGHTALYWYRQSLGQGLEFLIYFQGNSAPDKSGLPSDRFSAERTGGSVSTLTIQRTQQEDSAVYLCASSYGSQVSYEQYFGPGTRLTVT.

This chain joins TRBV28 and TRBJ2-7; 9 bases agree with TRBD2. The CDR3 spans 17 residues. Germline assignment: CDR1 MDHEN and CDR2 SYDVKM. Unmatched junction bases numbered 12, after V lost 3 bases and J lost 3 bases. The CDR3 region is CASSLRGGRGGFYEQYF. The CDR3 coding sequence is TGTGCCAGCAGTTTGCGGGGGGGGCGGGGGGGTTTCTACGAGCAGTACTTC.

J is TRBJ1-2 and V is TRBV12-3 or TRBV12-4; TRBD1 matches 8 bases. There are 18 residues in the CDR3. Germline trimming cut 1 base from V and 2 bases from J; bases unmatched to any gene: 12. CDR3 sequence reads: CASSLVLHPRDRNYGYTF. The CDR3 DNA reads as TGTGCCAGCAGTTTAGTCCTACACCCCCGGGACAGGAACTATGGCTACACCTTC.

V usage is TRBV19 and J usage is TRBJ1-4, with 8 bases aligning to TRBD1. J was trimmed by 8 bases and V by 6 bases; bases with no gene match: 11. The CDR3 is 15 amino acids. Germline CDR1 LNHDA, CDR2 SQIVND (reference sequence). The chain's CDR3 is CASRPSRTGKEKLFF. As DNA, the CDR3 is TGTGCCAGTAGACCCTCGCGGACAGGGAAGGAAAAACTGTTTTTT.

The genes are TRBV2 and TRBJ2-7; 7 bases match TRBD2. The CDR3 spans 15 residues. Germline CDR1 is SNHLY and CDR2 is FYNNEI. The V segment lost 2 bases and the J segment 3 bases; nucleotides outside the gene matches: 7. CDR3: CASSEFSSGVYEQYF. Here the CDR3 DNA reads TGTGCCAGCAGTGAATTCTCTAGCGGCGTCTACGAGCAGTACTTC.

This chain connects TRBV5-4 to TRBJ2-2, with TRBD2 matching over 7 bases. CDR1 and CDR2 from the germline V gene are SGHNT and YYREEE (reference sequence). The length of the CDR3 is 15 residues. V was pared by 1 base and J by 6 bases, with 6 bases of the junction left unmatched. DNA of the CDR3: TGTGCCAGCAGCTTGAGTAGCGGGTACTCCGGGGAGCTGTTTTTT. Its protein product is CASSLSSGYSGELFF. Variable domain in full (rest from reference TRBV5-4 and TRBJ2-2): ETGVTQSPTHLIKTRGQQVTLRCSSQSGHNTVSWYQQALGQGPQFIFQYYREEENGRGNFPPRFSGLQFPNYSSELNVNALELDDSALYLCASSLSSGYSGELFFGEGSRLTVL.

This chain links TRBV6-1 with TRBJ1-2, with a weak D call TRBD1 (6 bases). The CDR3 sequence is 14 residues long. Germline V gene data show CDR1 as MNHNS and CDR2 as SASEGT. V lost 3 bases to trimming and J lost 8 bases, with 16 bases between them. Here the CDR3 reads CASSEAGALWGYTF. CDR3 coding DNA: TGTGCCAGCAGTGAGGCAGGGGCCTTGTGGGGCTACACCTTC.

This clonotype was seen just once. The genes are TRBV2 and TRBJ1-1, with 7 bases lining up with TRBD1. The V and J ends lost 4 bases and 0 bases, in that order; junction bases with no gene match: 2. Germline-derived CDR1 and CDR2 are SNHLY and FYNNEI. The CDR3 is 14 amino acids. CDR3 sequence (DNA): TGTGCCAGCAGTGTCCAGGGGGTGAACACTGAAGCTTTCTTT. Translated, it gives CASSVQGVNTEAFF. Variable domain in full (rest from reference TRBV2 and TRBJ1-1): EPEVTQTPSHQVTQMGQEVILRCVPISNHLYFYWYRQILGQKVEFLVSFYNNEISEKSEIFDDQFSVERPDGSNFTLKIRSTKLEDSAMYFCASSVQGVNTEAFFGQGTRLTVV.

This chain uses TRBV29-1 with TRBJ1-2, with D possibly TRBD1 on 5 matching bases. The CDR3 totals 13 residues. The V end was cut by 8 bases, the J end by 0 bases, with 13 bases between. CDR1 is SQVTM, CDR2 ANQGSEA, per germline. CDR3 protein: CSIPGTTNYGYTF. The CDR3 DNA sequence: TGCAGCATTCCCGGGACGACTAACTATGGCTACACCTTC.

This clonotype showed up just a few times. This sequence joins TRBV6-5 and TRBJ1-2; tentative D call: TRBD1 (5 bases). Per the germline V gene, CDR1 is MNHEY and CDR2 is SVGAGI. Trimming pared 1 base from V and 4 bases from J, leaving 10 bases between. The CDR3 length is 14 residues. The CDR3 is CASSYFEGSYGYTF. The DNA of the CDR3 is TGTGCCAGCAGTTACTTCGAGGGGAGCTATGGCTACACCTTC.

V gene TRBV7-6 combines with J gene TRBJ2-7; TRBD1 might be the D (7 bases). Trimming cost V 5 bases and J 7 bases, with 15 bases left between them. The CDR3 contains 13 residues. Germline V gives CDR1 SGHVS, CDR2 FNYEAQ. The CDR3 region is CASSRSTGREQYF. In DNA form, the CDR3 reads TGTGCCAGCAGCCGTTCGACAGGGAGGGAGCAGTACTTC.

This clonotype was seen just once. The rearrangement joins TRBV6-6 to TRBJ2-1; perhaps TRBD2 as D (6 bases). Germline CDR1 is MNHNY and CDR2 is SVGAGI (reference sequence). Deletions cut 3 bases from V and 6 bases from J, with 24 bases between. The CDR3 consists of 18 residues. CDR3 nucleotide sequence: TGTGCCAGCAGTTATTTGGGACTTTCCGTTAGATTGGGCAATGAGCAGTTCTTC. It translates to CASSYLGLSVRLGNEQFF.